The 18 T cell receptor beta chains given below trace back to one sample, sequenced in a study of regulatory T cells in long-lasting Graves disease. Time point of the sample: newly diagnosed GD, antithyroid drugs for less than 3 months. The TCR library was made from RNA that had been extracted from PBMCs in TRIzol. TCR beta libraries were built with iRepertoire HTBI primers and Arm-PCR of CDR3 regions. TCRdb itself ran the multiplex PCR reads through MiXCR, one entry per CDR3 protein. The sample lists 500,000 or so distinct CDR3 sequences; 15% to 20% were seen once. The same data also went into a second study, on T cells in Graves' hyperthyroidism and ophthalmopathy.

Here the sequenced sample was peripheral blood mononuclear cells (PBMCs), taken at new diagnosis, from a patient treated with antithyroid drugs. The receptors were sampled from a man aged 35 to 55 with Graves disease.

V and J are TRBV20-1 and TRBJ1-4, with 7 bases aligning to TRBD1. Germline-derived CDR1 and CDR2 are DFQATT and SNEGSKA (reference sequence). This CDR3 has 12 amino acids. The V gene end was trimmed by 8 bases and the J gene end by 9 bases; junction bases not matched to a gene: 9. The CDR3 nucleotides are TGCAGTTTCCGGGACAGAACCCAAAAACTGTTTTTT. Amino acid sequence: CSFRDRTQKLFF.

At least ten counts were recorded for this clonotype. The chain uses TRBV29-1 and TRBJ2-2; D possibly corresponds to TRBD2 (5 bases). The germline gives CDR1 SQVTM, CDR2 ANQGSEA. Trimming removed 3 bases at V and 1 base at J, with 6 bases between. The CDR3 has 13 amino acids. CDR3 amino acids: CSVDSGNTGELFF. As DNA, the CDR3 is TGCAGCGTTGACAGCGGGAACACCGGGGAGCTGTTTTTT.

Regarding this clonotype: A much larger clonotype is one base distant, so this may be a read error. J is TRBJ2-1 and V is TRBV9; tentatively, D is TRBD1 (6 bases). Looked up from germline, CDR1 is SGDLS and CDR2 is YYNGEE. This CDR3 contains 17 residues. V lost 4 bases to trimming and J lost 5 bases, with 22 bases between them. CDR3 nucleotide sequence: TGTGCCAGCAGCAAAGGGGACACCACCGCCGGGAACAATGAGCAGTTCTTC. Translating gives CASSKGDTTAGNNEQFF.

This clonotype has more than one count but fewer than ten. The V call is TRBV24-1, the J call TRBJ2-3; TRBD2 matches 9 bases. Germline lookup yields CDR1 KGHDR and CDR2 SFDVKD. This CDR3 has 16 amino acids. V dropped 8 bases and J dropped 6; count of bases not matched to a gene: 14. The CDR3 nucleotides are TGTGCCACCATCCTCTGGGGGCTAGCGGGATTCGATACGCAGTATTTT. Its translation is CATILWGLAGFDTQYF.

There are a few counts of this clonotype. The chain employs TRBV11-2 and TRBJ2-3, with D perhaps matching TRBD2 (6 bases). Germline CDR1 reads SGHAT; CDR2 reads FQNNGV. The CDR3 has 16 amino acids. Trimming took off 5 bases at V and 4 bases at J, with 19 bases between the two ends. The CDR3 DNA follows: TGTGCCAGCAGCATAGGACAACCCGGGGGAGCAGATACGCAGTATTTT. The encoded protein is CASSIGQPGGADTQYF.

This clonotype showed up many times. The chain recombines TRBV11-2 with TRBJ2-3, with 7 bases lining up with TRBD2. The trim removed 1 base at V and 3 bases at J, leaving 4 bases unmatched. Germline V lookup: CDR1 SGHAT, CDR2 FQNNGV. This CDR3 region has 15 residues. CDR3 nucleotide sequence: TGTGCCAGCAGCTTAGGCTTGCGGGGGACAGATACGCAGTATTTT. Translated: CASSLGLRGTDTQYF.

This clonotype was detected many times. This sequence joins TRBV6-2 or TRBV6-3 and TRBJ1-6, with a tentative D call TRBD1 (6 bases). V lost 2 bases, J lost 10 bases, and 15 bases lay in between. The CDR3 is made up of 15 amino acids. From germline, CDR1 is MNHEY and CDR2 SVGEGT. CDR3 loop: CASSYGGTTGSPLHF. In DNA, the CDR3 is TGTGCCAGCAGTTACGGCGGGACCACAGGGTCACCCCTCCACTTT.

In its sample, this clonotype was seen many times. The chain couples TRBV20-1 to TRBJ2-4; 7 bases line up with TRBD2. The germline V gene encodes CDR1 DFQATT and CDR2 SNEGSKA (reference sequence). This CDR3 spans 17 amino acids. Trimming removed 0 bases from V and 3 bases from J; junction bases left unmatched: 11. CDR3 loop: CSARDGEGRDVKNIQYF. The CDR3 DNA sequence: TGCAGTGCTAGAGATGGGGAAGGGAGGGATGTCAAAAACATTCAGTACTTC.

Only a few counts were recorded for this clonotype. CDR3 nucleotides: TGTGCCAGCAGTGGACGGGAGTACACTGAAGCTTTCTTT. It specifies CASSGREYTEAFF. The genes are TRBV6-1 and TRBJ1-1; D is unresolved. This CDR3 contains 13 residues. The germline V and J ends were trimmed by 4 bases and 3 bases, with 9 bases remaining between them. Per germline, CDR1 MNHNS and CDR2 SASEGT.

About this clonotype: An end of the junction differs from the germline gene, which may be a read error. The CDR3 region has the DNA TGTGCCAGCAGCGCGCTTCCCGGGACAGGGGGCAATGAGCAGTTCTTC. This codes for CASSALPGTGGNEQFF. The chain joins TRBV5-1 to TRBJ2-1; 11 bases agree with TRBD1. Germline CDR1 reads SGHRS; CDR2 reads YFSETQ. CDR3 length: 16 residues.

This clonotype was seen at least ten times. A read error may account for a junction end that differs from germline. This chain links TRBV28 with TRBJ2-1; 11 bases line up with TRBD2. The germline V gene has CDR1 MDHEN and CDR2 SYDVKM. There are 15 residues in the CDR3. CDR3 sequence (DNA): TGTGCCAGCAGTTCCTGGGTGACTAGCGGGATTACCAAGCTCTTC. Translating it yields CASSSWVTSGITKLF.

V and J are TRBV19 and TRBJ1-1; no reliable D call. This CDR3 region has 17 residues. Trimming took off 3 bases at V and 1 base at J, with 18 bases between the two ends. Germline CDR1 and CDR2: LNHDA and SQIVND (reference sequence). Written as DNA, the CDR3 is TGTGCCAGTAGTATTTCCCCAGACTTCTTAGGGAACACTGAAGCTTTCTTT. Translation gives CASSISPDFLGNTEAFF. Supplemented by reference TRBV19 and TRBJ1-1, the full variable domain reads DGGITQSPKYLFRKEGQNVTLSCEQNLNHDAMYWYRQDPGQGLRLIYYSQIVNDFQKGDIAEGYSVSREKKESFPLTVTSAQKNPTAFYLCASSISPDFLGNTEAFFGQGTRLTVV.

This clonotype was recorded at least ten times. The V call is TRBV5-1, the J call TRBJ2-7, with D perhaps TRBD1 (6 bases). This CDR3 region has 14 residues. V dropped 1 base and J dropped 5 bases, with 13 bases sitting between them. Germline V lookup: CDR1 SGHRS, CDR2 YFSETQ. The CDR3 nucleotides read TGCGCCAGCAGCTTGCAGGGGTCGTTGGACGAGCAGTACTTC. It yields the protein CASSLQGSLDEQYF. The complete variable domain, with remaining parts taken from reference TRBV5-1 and TRBJ2-7, reads KAGVTQTPRYLIKTRGQQVTLSCSPISGHRSVSWYQQTPGQGLQFLFEYFSETQRNKGNFPGRFSGRQFSNSRSEMNVSTLELGDSALYLCASSLQGSLDEQYFGPGTRLTVT.

V gene TRBV12-5 combines with J gene TRBJ1-5; D is perhaps TRBD1 (5 bases). This CDR3 has 17 amino acids. Germline assignment: CDR1 LGHNT and CDR2 FRNRAP. The V gene lost 1 base and the J gene lost 7 bases, with 20 bases spanning the gap. The CDR3 nucleotides read TGTGCTAGTGGTTTGGCTTCGGGACCGTCCAGCGGGCAGCCCCAGCATTTT. This translates into CASGLASGPSSGQPQHF.

This clonotype appeared many times. V gene TRBV5-1 combines with J gene TRBJ1-5; D unclear. Germline-derived CDR1 and CDR2 are SGHRS and YFSETQ. The CDR3 has 15 amino acids. Trimming left V 1 base short and J 4 bases short, with 12 bases between. The CDR3 DNA sequence: TGCGCCAGCAGCTTGAGTGGCGGGGATAATCAGCCCCAGCATTTT. This gives the protein CASSLSGGDNQPQHF. Variable domain in full (rest from reference TRBV5-1 and TRBJ1-5): KAGVTQTPRYLIKTRGQQVTLSCSPISGHRSVSWYQQTPGQGLQFLFEYFSETQRNKGNFPGRFSGRQFSNSRSEMNVSTLELGDSALYLCASSLSGGDNQPQHFGDGTRLSIL.

This clonotype was recorded many times. The rearrangement links TRBV9 to TRBJ2-7, with TRBD2 identical over 7 bases. Germline V gene lookup returns CDR1 SGDLS and CDR2 YYNGEE. The CDR3 is made up of 14 amino acids. The V segment lost 0 bases and the J segment 3 bases; nucleotides outside the gene matches: 3. This CDR3 is CASSVEGGSYEQYF. As DNA, the CDR3 is TGTGCCAGCAGCGTAGAAGGCGGGAGCTACGAGCAGTACTTC.

This clonotype was recorded many times. The chain combines TRBV12-3 or TRBV12-4 with TRBJ1-5; no firm D call. This CDR3 comprises 14 residues. Trimming pared 2 bases from V and 3 bases from J, leaving 8 bases between. CDR3 coding DNA: TGTGCCAGCAGTTTATACCCGGACAATCAGCCCCAGCATTTT. Encoded protein: CASSLYPDNQPQHF.

This clonotype was seen only a few times. This chain uses TRBV20-1 with TRBJ2-3; a weak D match, TRBD1 (8 bases). Trimming pared 2 bases from V and 5 bases from J, leaving 23 bases between. The CDR3 consists of 17 residues. From germline, CDR1 is DFQATT and CDR2 SNEGSKA (reference sequence). The CDR3 DNA follows: TGCAGTGCTAGACCCCTCAGGGGGCGGGAGAATTTAGATACGCAGTATTTT. Encoded protein: CSARPLRGRENLDTQYF.